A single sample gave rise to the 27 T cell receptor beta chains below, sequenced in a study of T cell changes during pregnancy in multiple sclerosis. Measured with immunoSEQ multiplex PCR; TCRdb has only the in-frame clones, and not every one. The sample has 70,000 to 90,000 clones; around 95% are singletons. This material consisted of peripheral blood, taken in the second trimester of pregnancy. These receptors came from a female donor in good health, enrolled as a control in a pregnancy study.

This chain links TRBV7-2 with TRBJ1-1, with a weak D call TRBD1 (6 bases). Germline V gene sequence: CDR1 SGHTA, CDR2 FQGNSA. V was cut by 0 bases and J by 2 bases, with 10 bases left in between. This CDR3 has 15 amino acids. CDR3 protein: CASSLAADRNTEAFF. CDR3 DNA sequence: TGTGCCAGCAGCTTAGCGGCGGACAGAAACACTGAAGCTTTCTTT.

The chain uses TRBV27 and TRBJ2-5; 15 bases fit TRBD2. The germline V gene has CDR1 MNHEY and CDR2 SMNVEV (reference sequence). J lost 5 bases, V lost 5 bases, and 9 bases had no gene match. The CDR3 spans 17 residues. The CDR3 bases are TGTGCCAGCAGTCCAGGGACTAGCGGGGGGCGGGGGGAGACCCAGTACTTC. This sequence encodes CASSPGTSGGRGETQYF.

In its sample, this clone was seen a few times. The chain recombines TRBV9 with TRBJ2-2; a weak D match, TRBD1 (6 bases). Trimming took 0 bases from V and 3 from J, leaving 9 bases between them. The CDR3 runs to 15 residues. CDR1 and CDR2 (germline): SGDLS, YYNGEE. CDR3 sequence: CASSVGGGDTGELFF. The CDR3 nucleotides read TGTGCCAGCAGCGTAGGTGGGGGCGACACCGGGGAGCTGTTTTTT.

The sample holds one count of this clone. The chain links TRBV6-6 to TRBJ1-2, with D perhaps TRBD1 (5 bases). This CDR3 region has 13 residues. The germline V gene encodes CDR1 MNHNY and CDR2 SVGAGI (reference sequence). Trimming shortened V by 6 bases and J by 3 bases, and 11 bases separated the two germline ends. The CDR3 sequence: CASSRDRDYGYTF. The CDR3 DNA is TGTGCCAGCAGCCGCGACAGAGACTATGGCTACACCTTC.

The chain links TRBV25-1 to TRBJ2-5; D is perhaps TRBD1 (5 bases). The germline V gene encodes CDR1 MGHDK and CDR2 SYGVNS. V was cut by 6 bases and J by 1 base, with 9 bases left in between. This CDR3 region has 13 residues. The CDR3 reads CASREGAQETQYF. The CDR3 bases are TGTGCCAGCAGGGAAGGGGCCCAAGAGACCCAGTACTTC.

CDR3 region: CSVGSQGNSFF. DNA of the CDR3: TGCAGCGTAGGAAGTCAGGGGAATTCTTTCTTT. The chain combines TRBV29-1 with TRBJ1-1; D might be TRBD1 (6 bases). The CDR3 length is 11 residues. Between the trimmed V and J ends, which lost 6 bases and 12 bases, there was a span of 17 bases. The germline V gene has CDR1 SQVTM and CDR2 ANQGSEA.

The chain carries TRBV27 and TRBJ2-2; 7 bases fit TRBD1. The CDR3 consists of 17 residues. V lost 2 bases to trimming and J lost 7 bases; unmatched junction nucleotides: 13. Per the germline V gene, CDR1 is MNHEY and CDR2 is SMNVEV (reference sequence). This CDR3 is CASSLNPGQRISGELFF. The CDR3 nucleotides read TGTGCCAGCAGTTTAAACCCGGGACAGAGGATCAGCGGGGAGCTGTTTTTT.

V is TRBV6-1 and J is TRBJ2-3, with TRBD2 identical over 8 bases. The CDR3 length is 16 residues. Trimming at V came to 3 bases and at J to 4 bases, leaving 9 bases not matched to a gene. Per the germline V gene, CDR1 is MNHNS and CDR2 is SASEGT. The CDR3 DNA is TGTGCCAGCAGTGATCCTCCCGGGGGGGCAGCAGATACGCAGTATTTT. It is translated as CASSDPPGGAADTQYF.

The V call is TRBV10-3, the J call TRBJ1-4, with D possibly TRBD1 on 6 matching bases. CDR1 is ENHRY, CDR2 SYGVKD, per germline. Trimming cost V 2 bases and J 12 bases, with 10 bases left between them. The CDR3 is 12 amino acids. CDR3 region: CAISEDRRQLFF. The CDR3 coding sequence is TGTGCCATCAGTGAGGACAGGAGGCAACTGTTTTTT.

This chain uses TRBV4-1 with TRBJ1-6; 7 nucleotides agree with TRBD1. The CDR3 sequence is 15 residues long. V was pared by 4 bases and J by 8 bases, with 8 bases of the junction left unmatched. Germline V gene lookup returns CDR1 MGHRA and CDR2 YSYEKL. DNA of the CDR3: TGCGCCAGCAGCCTAGAGACAGGGAGCGATTCACCCCTCCACTTT. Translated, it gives CASSLETGSDSPLHF.

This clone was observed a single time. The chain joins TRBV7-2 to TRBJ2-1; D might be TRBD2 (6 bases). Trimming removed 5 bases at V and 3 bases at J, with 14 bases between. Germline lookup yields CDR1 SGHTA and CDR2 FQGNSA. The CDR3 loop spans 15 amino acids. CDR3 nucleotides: TGTGCCAGCAGCAACCGGGGGACCCTCTACAATGAGCAGTTCTTC. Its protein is CASSNRGTLYNEQFF.

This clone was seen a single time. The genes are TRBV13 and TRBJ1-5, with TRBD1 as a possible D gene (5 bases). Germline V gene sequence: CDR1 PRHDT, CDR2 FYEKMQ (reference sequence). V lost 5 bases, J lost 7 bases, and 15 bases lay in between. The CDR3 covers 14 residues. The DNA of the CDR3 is TGTGCCAGCAGCAATCAGGGATACGGCCAGCCCCAGCATTTT. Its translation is CASSNQGYGQPQHF.

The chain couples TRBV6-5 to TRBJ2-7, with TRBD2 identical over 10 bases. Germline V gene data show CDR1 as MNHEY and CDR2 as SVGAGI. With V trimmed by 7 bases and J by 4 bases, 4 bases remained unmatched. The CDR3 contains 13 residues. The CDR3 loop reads CASISGGGYEQYF. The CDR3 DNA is TGTGCCAGCATAAGCGGGGGGGGATACGAGCAGTACTTC.

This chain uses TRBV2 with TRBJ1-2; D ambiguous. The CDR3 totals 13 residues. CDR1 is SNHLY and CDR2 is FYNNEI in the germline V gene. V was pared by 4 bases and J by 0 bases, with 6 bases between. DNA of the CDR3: TGTGCCAGCAGTGGCAGTACTAACTATGGCTACACCTTC. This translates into CASSGSTNYGYTF.

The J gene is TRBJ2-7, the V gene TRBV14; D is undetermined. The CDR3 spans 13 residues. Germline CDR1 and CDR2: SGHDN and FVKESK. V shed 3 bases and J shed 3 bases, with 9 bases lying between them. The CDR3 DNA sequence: TGTGCCAGCAGCCAGTCTAGGAACTACGAGCAGTACTTC. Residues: CASSQSRNYEQYF.

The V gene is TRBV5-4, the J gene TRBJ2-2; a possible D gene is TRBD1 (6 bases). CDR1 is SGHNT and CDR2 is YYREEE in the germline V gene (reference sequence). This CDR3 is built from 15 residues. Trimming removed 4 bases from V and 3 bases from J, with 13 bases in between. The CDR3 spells CASSPMGADTGELFF. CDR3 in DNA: TGTGCCAGCAGCCCCATGGGGGCGGACACCGGGGAGCTGTTTTTT.

The CDR3 protein is CASSVDGGGAYEQYF. The CDR3 DNA is TGTGCCAGCAGCGTTGATGGGGGGGGAGCGTACGAGCAGTACTTC. V gene TRBV9 combines with J gene TRBJ2-7, with 7 nucleotides matching TRBD2. V dropped 2 bases and J dropped 4; count of bases not matched to a gene: 9. Germline loops: CDR1 SGDLS, CDR2 YYNGEE. The length of the CDR3 is 15 residues. The full variable domain, its missing parts supplied by reference TRBV9 and TRBJ2-7, is DSGVTQTPKHLITATGQRVTLRCSPRSGDLSVYWYQQSLDQGLQFLIQYYNGEERAKGNILERFSAQQFPDLHSELNLSSLELGDSALYFCASSVDGGGAYEQYFGPGTRLTVT.

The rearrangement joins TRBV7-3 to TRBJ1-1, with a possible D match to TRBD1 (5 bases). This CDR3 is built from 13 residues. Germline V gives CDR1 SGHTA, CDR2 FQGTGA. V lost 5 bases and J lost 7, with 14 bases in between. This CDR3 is CASSPSQGHEAFF. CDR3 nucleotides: TGTGCCAGCAGCCCCTCCCAGGGCCATGAAGCTTTCTTT.

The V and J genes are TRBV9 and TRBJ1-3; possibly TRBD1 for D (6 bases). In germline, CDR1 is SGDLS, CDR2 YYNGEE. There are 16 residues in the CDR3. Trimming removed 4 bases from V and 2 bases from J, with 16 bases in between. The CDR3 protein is CASSPRAGAPGNTIYF. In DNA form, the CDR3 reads TGTGCCAGCAGCCCCCGAGCGGGGGCGCCTGGAAACACCATATATTTT.

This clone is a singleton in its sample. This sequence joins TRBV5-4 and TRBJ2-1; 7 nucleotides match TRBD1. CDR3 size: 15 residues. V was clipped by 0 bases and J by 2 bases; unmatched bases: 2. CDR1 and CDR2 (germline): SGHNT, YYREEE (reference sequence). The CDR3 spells CASSLATGTYNEQFF. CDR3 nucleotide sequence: TGTGCCAGCAGCTTGGCGACAGGGACCTACAATGAGCAGTTCTTC.

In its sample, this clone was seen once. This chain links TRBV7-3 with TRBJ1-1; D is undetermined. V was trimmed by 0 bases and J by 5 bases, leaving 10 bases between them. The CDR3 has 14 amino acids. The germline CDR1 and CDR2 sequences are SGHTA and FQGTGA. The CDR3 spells CASSLTGRETEAFF. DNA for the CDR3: TGTGCCAGCAGCTTAACGGGTAGGGAGACTGAAGCTTTCTTT.

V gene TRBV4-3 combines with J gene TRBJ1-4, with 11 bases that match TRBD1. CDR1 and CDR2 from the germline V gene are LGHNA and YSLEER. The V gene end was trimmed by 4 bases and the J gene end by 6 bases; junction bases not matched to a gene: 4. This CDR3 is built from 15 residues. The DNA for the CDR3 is TGCGCCAGCAGCCCAAGGACAGGGGGCGATGAAAAACTGTTTTTT. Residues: CASSPRTGGDEKLFF.

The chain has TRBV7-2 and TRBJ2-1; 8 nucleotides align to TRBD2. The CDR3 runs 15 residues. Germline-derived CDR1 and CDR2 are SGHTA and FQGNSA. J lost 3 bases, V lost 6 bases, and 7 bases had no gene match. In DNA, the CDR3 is TGTGCCAGCAGTCTTAGCGGGGACATCTACAATGAGCAGTTCTTC. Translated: CASSLSGDIYNEQFF. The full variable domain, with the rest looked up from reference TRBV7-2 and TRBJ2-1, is GAGVSQSPSNKVTEKGKDVELRCDPISGHTALYWYRQSLGQGLEFLIYFQGNSAPDKSGLPSDRFSAERTGGSVSTLTIQRTQQEDSAVYLCASSLSGDIYNEQFFGPGTRLTVL.

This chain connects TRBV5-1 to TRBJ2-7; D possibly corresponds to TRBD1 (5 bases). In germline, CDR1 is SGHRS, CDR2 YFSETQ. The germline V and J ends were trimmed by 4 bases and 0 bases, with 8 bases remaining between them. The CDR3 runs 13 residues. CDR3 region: CASSDSFSYEQYF. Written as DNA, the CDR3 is TGCGCCAGCAGCGACAGTTTCTCCTACGAGCAGTACTTC.

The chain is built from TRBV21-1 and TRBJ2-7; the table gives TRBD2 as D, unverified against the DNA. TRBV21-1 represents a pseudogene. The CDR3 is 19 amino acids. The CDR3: CASSKSASGGPHSVGEQYF. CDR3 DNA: TGTGCCAGCAGCAAGTCGGCTAGCGGGGGGCCTCATAGCGTCGGCGAGCAGTACTTC.

CDR3 protein: CASSERHTEAFF. The CDR3 DNA is TGTGCCAGCAGCGAGAGGCACACTGAAGCTTTCTTT. V and J are TRBV11-1 and TRBJ1-1; D is ambiguous. CDR1 is SGHAT and CDR2 is FQDESV in the germline V gene (reference sequence). V lost 5 bases and J 3 bases, leaving 7 bases between the germline ends. The CDR3 consists of 12 residues.

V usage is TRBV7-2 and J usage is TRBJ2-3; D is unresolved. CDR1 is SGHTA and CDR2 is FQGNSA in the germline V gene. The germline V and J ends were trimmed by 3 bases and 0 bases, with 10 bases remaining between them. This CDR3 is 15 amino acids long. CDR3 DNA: TGTGCCAGCAGCTTGGTTAGCCTTAGCACAGATACGCAGTATTTT. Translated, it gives CASSLVSLSTDTQYF.